The 3 T cell receptor beta chains in this list originate from one sample, sequenced in a study of T cell clonality in common variable immunodeficiency (dated by TCRdb to between 2015 and 2016). Library prep was done by the immunoSEQ multiplex PCR assay. TCRdb's version of the immuneACCESS table is confined to in-frame rearrangements and falls short of the full clone set. An unresolved V gene accounts for under half of the shortfall where checked; the remainder is of unknown origin. This sample has roughly 60,000 clones in the table, none counted a single time. The ten top clones hold about 1.5% of the sample. Sequenced material: peripheral blood mononuclear cells. The receptor set was obtained from a person aged 18 to 75 in good health.

This clone was counted ten times or more. The read terminates 3 residues ahead of where the CDR3 ends, so the germline J gene completes it. The chain is built from TRBV20-1 and TRBJ2-1; no clear D gene. The germline CDR1 and CDR2 sequences are DFQATT and SNEGSKA (reference sequence). The CDR3 is made up of 14 amino acids. Trimming pared 6 bases from V and 6 bases from J, leaving 18 bases between. The CDR3 loop is CSAMSEIWRNEQFF. The sequenced CDR3 bases are TGCAGTGCCATGAGCGAGATTTGGCGCAATGAG.

This clone has at least ten counts. The read ends 3 residues before the CDR3 terminus; that terminus is restored from the germline J gene. The chain couples TRBV7-6 to TRBJ1-2; D might be TRBD1 (6 bases). The CDR3 consists of 14 residues. Germline CDR1 reads SGHVS; CDR2 reads FNYEAQ. V lost 2 bases and J 5 bases, leaving 12 bases between the germline ends. CDR3: CASSLKGGGYGYTF. CDR3 DNA (partial): TGTGCCAGCAGCTTAAAAGGGGGAGGATATGGC.

This clone was counted at least ten times. Sequencing ends 3 residues short of the CDR3 end; the germline J gene provides the rest. The J gene is TRBJ1-5, the V gene TRBV19; unclear D gene. Germline-derived CDR1 and CDR2 are LNHDA and SQIVND (reference sequence). This CDR3 is built from 14 residues. Trimming pared 5 bases from V and 4 bases from J, leaving 12 bases between. The sequenced part of the CDR3 DNA is TGTGCCAGTAGTCTCCTCGGAGGGAATCAGCCC. Encoded protein: CASSLLGGNQP. The entire CDR3 protein is CASSLLGGNQPQHF. The entire variable domain, with the rest obtained from reference TRBV19 and TRBJ1-5, is as follows: DGGITQSPKYLFRKEGQNVTLSCEQNLNHDAMYWYRQDPGQGLRLIYYSQIVNDFQKGDIAEGYSVSREKKESFPLTVTSAQKNPTAFYLCASSLLGGNQPQHFGDGTRLSIL.